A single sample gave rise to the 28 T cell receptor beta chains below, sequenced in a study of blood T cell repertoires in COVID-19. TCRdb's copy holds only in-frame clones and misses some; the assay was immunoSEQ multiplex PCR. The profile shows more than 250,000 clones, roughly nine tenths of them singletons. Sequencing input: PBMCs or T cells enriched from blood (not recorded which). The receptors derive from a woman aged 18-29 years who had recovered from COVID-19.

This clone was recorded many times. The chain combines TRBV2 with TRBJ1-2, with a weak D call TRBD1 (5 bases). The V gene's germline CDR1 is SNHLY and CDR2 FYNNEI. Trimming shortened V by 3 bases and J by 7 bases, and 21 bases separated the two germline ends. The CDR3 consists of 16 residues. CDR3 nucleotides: TGTGCCAGCAGTGAGGCGGCCCAGGGATTCTTTGGTGGCTACACCTTC. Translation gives CASSEAAQGFFGGYTF.

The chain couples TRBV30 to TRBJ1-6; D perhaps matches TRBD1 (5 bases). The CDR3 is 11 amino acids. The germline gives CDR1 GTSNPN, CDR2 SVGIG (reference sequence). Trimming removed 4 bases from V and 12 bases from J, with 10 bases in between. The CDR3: CAWTLGGPLHF. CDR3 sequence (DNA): TGTGCCTGGACTCTGGGGGGACCCCTCCACTTT.

CDR3 sequence (DNA): TGCGCCAGCAGCACAGGGGGCTATGGCTACACCTTC. Its translation is CASSTGGYGYTF. The V gene is TRBV5-1, the J gene TRBJ1-2, with TRBD1 matching over 8 bases. The CDR3 covers 12 residues. In germline, CDR1 is SGHRS, CDR2 YFSETQ. Unmatched junction bases numbered 0, after V lost 4 bases and J lost 4 bases.

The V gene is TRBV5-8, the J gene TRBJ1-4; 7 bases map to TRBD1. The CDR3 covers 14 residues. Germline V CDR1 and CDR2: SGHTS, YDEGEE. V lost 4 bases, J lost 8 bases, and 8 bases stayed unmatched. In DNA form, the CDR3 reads TGTGCCAGCAGCCCGGACAGGCAAAGAGAAAAACTGTTTTTT. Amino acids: CASSPDRQREKLFF.

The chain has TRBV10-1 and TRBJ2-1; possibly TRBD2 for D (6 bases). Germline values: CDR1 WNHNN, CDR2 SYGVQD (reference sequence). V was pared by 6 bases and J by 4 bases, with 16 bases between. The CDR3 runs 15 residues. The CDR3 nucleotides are TGCGCCAGCAGCCCCGGGGGAGTGGGATACAATGAGCAGTTCTTC. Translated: CASSPGGVGYNEQFF.

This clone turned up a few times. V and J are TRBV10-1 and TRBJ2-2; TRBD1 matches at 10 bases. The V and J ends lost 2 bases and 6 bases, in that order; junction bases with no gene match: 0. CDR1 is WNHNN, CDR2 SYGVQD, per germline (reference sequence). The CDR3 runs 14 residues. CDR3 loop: CASSEGTGAGELFF. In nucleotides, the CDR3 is TGCGCCAGCAGTGAGGGGACAGGGGCCGGGGAGCTGTTTTTT.

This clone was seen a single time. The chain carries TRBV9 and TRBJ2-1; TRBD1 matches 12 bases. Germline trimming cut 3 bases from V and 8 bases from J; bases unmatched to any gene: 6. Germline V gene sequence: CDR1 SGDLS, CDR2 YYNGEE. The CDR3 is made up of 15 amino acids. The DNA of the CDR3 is TGTGCCAGCAGCGCTAGGGGACAGGGGGCCTATGAGCAGTTCTTC. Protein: CASSARGQGAYEQFF.

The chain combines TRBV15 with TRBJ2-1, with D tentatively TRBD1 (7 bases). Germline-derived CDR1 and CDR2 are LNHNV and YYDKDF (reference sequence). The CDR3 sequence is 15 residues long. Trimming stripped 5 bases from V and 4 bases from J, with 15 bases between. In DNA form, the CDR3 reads TGTGCCACCAGCTGGGATCAGGGGGGTTACAATGAGCAGTTCTTC. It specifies CATSWDQGGYNEQFF.

DNA of the CDR3: TGTGCCAGCAGCTTCTCGGGCAGGGGGTTCGGCACTGAAGCTTTCTTT. The encoded protein is CASSFSGRGFGTEAFF. The chain uses TRBV11-2 and TRBJ1-1; 7 nucleotides agree with TRBD1. Germline loops: CDR1 SGHAT, CDR2 FQNNGV. There are 16 residues in the CDR3. V shed 3 bases and J 4 bases; nucleotides not matched to a gene: 11.

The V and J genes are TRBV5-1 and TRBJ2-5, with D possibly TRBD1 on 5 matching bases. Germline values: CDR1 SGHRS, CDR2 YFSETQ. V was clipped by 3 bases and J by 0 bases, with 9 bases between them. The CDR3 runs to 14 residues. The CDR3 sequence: CASSSPGNQETQYF. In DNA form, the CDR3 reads TGCGCCAGCAGCTCCCCAGGGAACCAAGAGACCCAGTACTTC.

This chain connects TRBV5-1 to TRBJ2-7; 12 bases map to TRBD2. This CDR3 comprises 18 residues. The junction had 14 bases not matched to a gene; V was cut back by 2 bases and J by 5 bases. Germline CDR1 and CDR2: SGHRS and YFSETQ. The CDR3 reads CASSLRLAGAASGNEQYF. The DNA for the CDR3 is TGCGCCAGCAGCTTAAGACTAGCGGGGGCCGCGTCGGGGAACGAGCAGTACTTC.

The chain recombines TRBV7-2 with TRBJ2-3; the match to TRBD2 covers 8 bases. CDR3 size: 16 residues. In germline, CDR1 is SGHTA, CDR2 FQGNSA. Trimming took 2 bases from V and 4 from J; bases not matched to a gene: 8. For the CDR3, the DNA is TGTGCCAGCAGCTTACACGGGACTAGTGGGTCAGATACGCAGTATTTT. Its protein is CASSLHGTSGSDTQYF.

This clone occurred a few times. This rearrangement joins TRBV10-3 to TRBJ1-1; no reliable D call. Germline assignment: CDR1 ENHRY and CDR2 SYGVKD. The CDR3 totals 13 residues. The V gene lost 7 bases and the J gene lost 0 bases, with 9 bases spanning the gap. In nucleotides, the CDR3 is TGTGCCATCATGAGGGAATTGAACACTGAAGCTTTCTTT. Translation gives CAIMRELNTEAFF.

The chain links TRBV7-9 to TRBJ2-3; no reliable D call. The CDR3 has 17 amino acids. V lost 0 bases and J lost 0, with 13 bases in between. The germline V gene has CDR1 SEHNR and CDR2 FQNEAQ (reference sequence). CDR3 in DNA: TGTGCCAGCAGCTTAGCGTTGGGCAGTTGGAGCACAGATACGCAGTATTTT. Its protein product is CASSLALGSWSTDTQYF. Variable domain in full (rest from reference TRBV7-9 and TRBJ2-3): DTGVSQNPRHKITKRGQNVTFRCDPISEHNRLYWYRQTLGQGPEFLTYFQNEAQLEKSRLLSDRFSAERPKGSFSTLEIQRTEQGDSAMYLCASSLALGSWSTDTQYFGPGTRLTVL.

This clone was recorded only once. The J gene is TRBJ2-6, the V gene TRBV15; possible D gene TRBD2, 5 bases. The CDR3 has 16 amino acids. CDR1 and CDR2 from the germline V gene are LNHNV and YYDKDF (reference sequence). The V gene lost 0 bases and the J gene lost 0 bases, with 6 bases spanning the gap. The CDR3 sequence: CATSRERGSGANVLTF. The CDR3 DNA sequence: TGTGCCACCAGCAGAGAACGGGGCTCTGGGGCCAACGTCCTGACTTTC. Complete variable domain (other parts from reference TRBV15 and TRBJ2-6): DAMVIQNPRYQVTQFGKPVTLSCSQTLNHNVMYWYQQKSSQAPKLLFHYYDKDFNNEADTPDNFQSRRPNTSFCFLDIRSPGLGDTAMYLCATSRERGSGANVLTFGAGSRLTVL.

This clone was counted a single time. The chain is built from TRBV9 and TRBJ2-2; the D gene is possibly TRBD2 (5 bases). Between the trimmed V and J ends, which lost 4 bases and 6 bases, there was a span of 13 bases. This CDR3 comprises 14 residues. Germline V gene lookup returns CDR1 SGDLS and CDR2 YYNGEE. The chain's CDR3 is CASSLQTNPGELFF. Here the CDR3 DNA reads TGTGCCAGCAGCCTCCAGACTAACCCCGGGGAGCTGTTTTTT.

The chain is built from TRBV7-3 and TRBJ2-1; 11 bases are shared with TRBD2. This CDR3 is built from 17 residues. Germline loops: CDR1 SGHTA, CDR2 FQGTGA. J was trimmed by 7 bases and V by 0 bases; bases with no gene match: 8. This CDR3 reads CASSLTPLAGGYNEQFF. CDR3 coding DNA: TGTGCCAGCAGCTTAACGCCTCTAGCGGGAGGTTATAATGAGCAGTTCTTC.

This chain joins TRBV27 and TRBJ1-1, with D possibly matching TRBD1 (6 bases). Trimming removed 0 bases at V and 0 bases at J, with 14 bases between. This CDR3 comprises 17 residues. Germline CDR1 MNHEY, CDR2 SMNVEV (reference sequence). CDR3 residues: CASSLSQGPSMNTEAFF. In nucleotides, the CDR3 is TGTGCCAGCAGTTTATCCCAGGGGCCTTCCATGAACACTGAAGCTTTCTTT.

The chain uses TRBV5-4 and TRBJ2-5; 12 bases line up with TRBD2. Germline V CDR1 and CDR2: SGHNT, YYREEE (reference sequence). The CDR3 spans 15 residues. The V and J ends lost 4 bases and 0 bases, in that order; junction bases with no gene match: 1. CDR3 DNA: TGTGCCAGCAGCCGGACTAGCGGGAACCAAGAGACCCAGTACTTC. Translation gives CASSRTSGNQETQYF.

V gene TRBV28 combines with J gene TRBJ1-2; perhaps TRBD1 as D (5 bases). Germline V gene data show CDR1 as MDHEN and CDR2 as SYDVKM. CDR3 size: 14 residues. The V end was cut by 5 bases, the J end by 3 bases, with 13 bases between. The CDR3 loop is CASSTIRVDYGYTF. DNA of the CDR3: TGTGCCAGCAGTACCATCAGGGTGGACTATGGCTACACCTTC.

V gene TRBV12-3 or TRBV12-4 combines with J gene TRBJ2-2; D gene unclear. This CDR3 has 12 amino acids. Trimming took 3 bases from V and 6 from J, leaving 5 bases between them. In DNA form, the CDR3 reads TGTGCCAGCAGTTTCGGTGCCGGGGAGCTGTTTTTT. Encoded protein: CASSFGAGELFF.

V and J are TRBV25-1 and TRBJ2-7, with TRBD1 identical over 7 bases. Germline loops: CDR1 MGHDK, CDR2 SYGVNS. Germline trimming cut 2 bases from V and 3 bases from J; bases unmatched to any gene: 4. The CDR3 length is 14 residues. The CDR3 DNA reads TGTGCCAGCAGTGAAGCAGGGGGAAACTACGAGCAGTACTTC. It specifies CASSEAGGNYEQYF.

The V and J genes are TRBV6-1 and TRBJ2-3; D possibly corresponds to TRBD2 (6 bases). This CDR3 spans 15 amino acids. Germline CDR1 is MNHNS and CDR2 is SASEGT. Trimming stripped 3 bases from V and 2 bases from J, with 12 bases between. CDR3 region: CASSDAGRDTDTQYF. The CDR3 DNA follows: TGTGCCAGCAGTGATGCGGGGCGAGACACAGATACGCAGTATTTT.

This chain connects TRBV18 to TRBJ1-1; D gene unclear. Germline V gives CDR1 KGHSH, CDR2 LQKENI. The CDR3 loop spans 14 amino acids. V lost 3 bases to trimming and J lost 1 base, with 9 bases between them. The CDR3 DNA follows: TGTGCCAGCTCACCGCCGACTGCGAACACTGAAGCTTTCTTT. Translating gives CASSPPTANTEAFF.

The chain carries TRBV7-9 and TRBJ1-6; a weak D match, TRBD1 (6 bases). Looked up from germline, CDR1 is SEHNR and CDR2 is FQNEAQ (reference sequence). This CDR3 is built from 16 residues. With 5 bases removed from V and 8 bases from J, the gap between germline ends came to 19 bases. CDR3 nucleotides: TGTGCCAGCAGCGAAAGGGTCACAGGGTATGATTCACCCCTCCACTTT. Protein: CASSERVTGYDSPLHF. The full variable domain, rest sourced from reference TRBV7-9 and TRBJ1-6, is DTGVSQNPRHKITKRGQNVTFRCDPISEHNRLYWYRQTLGQGPEFLTYFQNEAQLEKSRLLSDRFSAERPKGSFSTLEIQRTEQGDSAMYLCASSERVTGYDSPLHFGNGTRLTVT.

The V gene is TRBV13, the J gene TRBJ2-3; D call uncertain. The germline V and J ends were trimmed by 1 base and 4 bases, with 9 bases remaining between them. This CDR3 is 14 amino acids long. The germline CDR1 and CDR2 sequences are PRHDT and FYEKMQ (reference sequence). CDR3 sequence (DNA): TGTGCCAGCAGCTTAGTAGTTTTTGCAGATACGCAGTATTTT. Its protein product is CASSLVVFADTQYF.

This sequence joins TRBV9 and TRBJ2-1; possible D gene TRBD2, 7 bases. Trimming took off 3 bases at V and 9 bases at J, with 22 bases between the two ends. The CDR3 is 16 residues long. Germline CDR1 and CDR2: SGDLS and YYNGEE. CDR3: CASSGTPGGHFLEQFF. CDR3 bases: TGTGCCAGCAGCGGTACCCCCGGGGGGCATTTTCTTGAGCAGTTCTTC.

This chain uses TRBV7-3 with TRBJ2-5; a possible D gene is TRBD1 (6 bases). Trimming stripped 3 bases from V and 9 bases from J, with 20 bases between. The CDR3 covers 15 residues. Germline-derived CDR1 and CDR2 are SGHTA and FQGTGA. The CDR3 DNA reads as TGTGCCAGCAGCTTGAACAGGGAACTCGCGGCGGCCCAGTACTTC. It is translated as CASSLNRELAAAQYF.